This T cell receptor (beta chain) was sequenced in a study of blood T cells in healthy people across ages. Findings of the study overall: Diversity was higher, and naive CD4+ cells more numerous, in long-lived donors than in aged donors. Researchers deemed the diversity estimates from one million T cells underestimates. In older individuals, TCR beta diversity per million T cells was lower, falling roughly linearly with age.

This clonotype has a handful of counts. Its antigen remains unidentified. Using a J-beta primer mix together with a sample-barcoded 5' primer, a second PCR was run for roughly 7 to 11 cycles. Via MiXCR, TCRdb re-called the 5' RACE reads, giving one row per CDR3 protein. The sample holds around 710,000 distinct CDR3 sequences; roughly 47% are singletons and the top ten take about 20%. V lost 5 bases, J lost 2 bases, and 5 bases stayed unmatched. This CDR3 has 14 residues. Per the germline V gene, CDR1 is MNHEY and CDR2 is SVGEGT. The chain is built from TRBV6-2 or TRBV6-3 and TRBJ2-7; 8 bases match TRBD1. This clonotype originated in a woman aged 55-69 years in good health. Sequencing was carried out using blood. CDR3 bases: TGTGCCAGCAGTAACCGGGACAGGCCCTACGAGCAGTACTTC. Protein: CASSNRDRPYEQYF.